This TCR beta chain comes out of a study of OX40 agonist ivuxolimab in advanced cancers. The wider study: The dose-escalation cohort had hepatocellular carcinoma, melanoma, renal cell or head and neck cancer.

Sampling times: baseline, cycle 4 day 1, cycle 7 day 1. The CDR3 spans 15 residues. Germline V gives CDR1 MGHRA, CDR2 YSYEKL. Trimming stripped 1 base from V and 4 bases from J, with 13 bases between. A word on this clone: Its antigen is not identified.

Study-wide findings and caveats: Low clonal expansion, among the lowest seen, marked partial responders at 0.1-3.0 mg/kg. The CD4+ and CD8+ T cells in the blood had expanded clonally by week 6 at 0.1 to 3.0 mg/kg.

Repertoires were generated with immunoSEQ multiplex PCR, while TCRdb's copy carries only in-frame clones and drops some. The sample gives around 56,000 clones, around 83% of which show up once; approximately 4.8% is in the top ten. The specimen comprised CD4+ or CD8+ T cells sorted from blood, sampled in a trial of the OX40 agonist ivuxolimab. V is TRBV4-1 and J is TRBJ1-1, with D hard to call. The TCR originated in an adult with an advanced solid tumor such as melanoma, head and neck, liver or kidney cancer. The CDR3 loop reads CASSQVVDRGTEAFF. CDR3 sequence (DNA): TGCGCCAGCAGCCAAGTTGTTGACCGAGGCACTGAAGCTTTCTTT.